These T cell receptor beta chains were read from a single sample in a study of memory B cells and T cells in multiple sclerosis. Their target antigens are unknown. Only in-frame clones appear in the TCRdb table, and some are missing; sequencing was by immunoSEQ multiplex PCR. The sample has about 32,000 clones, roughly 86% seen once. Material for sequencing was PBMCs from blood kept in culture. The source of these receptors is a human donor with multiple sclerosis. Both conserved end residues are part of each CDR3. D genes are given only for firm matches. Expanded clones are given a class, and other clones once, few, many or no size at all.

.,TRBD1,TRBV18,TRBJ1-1,TGTGCCAGCTCAAGGACAGGCGAAATGAACACTGAAGCTTTCTTT,CASSRTGEMNTEAFF
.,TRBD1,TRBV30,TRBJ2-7,TGTGCCTGGAAACCCCCTGTGGGACAGAGCTCCTACGAGCAGTACTTC,CAWKPPVGQSSYEQYF
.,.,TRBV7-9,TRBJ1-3,TGTGCCAGCAGCTCCCTTGCGTCGTCCTCTGGAAACACCATATATTTT,CASSSLASSSGNTIYF
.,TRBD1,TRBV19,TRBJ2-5,TGTGCCAGTAGTACGGACAGGCAAGAGACCCAGTACTTC,CASSTDRQETQYF
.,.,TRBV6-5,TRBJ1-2,TGTGCCAGCAGTTACTCGAGCACTCTTAACAATGGCTACACCTTC,CASSYSSTLNNGYTF
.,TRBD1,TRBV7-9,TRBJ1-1,TGTGCCAGCAGCCGGGACAGCGCTGATGCTTTCTTT,CASSRDSADAFF
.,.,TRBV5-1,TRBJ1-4,TGCGCCAGCAGCTTGGTCTCTGGGGGCGAACGGGAAAAACTGTTTTTT,CASSLVSGGEREKLFF
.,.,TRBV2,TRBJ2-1,TGTGCCAGCAACACCCCCGCAGGGGTCAATGAGCAGTTCTTC,CASNTPAGVNEQFF
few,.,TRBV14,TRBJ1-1,TGTGCCAGCAGCCACGAGGTAAACACTGAAGCTTTCTTT,CASSHEVNTEAFF
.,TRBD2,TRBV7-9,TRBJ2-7,TGTGCCAGTAGCGGGAGATCCTACGAGCAGTACTTC,CASSGRSYEQYF
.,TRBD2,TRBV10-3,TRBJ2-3,TGTGCCACCCTAGCGGCTATCACAGATACGCAGTATTTT,CATLAAITDTQYF
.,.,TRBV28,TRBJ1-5,TGTGCCATCGCACCCCTGGGTCAGCCCCAGCATTTT,CAIAPLGQPQHF
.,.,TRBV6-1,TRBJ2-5,TGTGCCAGCAGTGAAGCAACAGGGTGGTTACAGACCCAGTACTTC,CASSEATGWLQTQYF
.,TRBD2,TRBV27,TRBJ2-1,TGTGCCAGCAGCCTACCCACTAGCGGGTCCCTTACGGAGCAGTTCTTC,CASSLPTSGSLTEQFF
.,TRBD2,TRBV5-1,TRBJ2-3,TGCGCCAGCAGCTTGCTAGCGGGAGGGGTCACAGATACGCAGTATTTT,CASSLLAGGVTDTQYF
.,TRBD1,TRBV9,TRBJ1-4,TGTGCCAGCAGCGGAGGACAGGGGGAATATGAAAAACTGTTTTTT,CASSGGQGEYEKLFF
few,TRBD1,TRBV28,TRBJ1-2,TGTGCCAGCAGTTCCCCCGGGACAGGGGACGATGGCTACACCTTC,CASSSPGTGDDGYTF
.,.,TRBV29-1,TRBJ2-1,TGCAGCGTTGAAGTACCTAAGTGGTCCTCCTACAATGAGCAGTTCTTC,CSVEVPKWSSYNEQFF
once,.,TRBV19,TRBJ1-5,TGTGCCAGTAGTAATGTGCGCATTCTGAGCAATCAGCCCCAGCATTTT,CASSNVRILSNQPQHF
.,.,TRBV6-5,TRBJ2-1,TGTGCCAGCAGTCGTAATGGGGAGCAGTTCTTC,CASSRNGEQFF